This T cell receptor beta chain comes out of a study of OX40 agonist ivuxolimab in advanced cancers. Across the study: Dosing consisted of intravenous ivuxolimab at 0.01 to 10 mg/kg every 2 weeks. Earlier anti-PD-1, anti-PD-L1 or anti-CTLA-4 therapy was permitted; under 50% had received some.

TCRdb keeps only in-frame clones here, not all; method: immunoSEQ multiplex PCR. The sample comprises tens of thousands of clones, 70% to 90% of which are singletons, and approximately 0.4% rests with the top ten. The study, taken as a whole, reports: Among patients with partial responses at 0.1-3.0 mg/kg, clonal expansion was among the lowest.

Per germline, CDR1 ENHRY and CDR2 SYGVKD. J gave up 0 bases and V 6 bases, and 9 bases lay outside the gene matches. The CDR3 sequence is 17 residues long. To note about this clone: What it binds is unknown.

The chain uses TRBV10-3 and TRBJ2-7, with 12 bases identical to TRBD2. The clonotype originates from an adult with an advanced solid tumor such as melanoma, head and neck, liver or kidney cancer. The input for sequencing was CD4+ or CD8+ T cells sorted from blood, taken in a trial of the OX40 agonist ivuxolimab. DNA for the CDR3: TGTGCCATCAGCGACCGGGGACTAGCGGGCCTCTCCTACGAGCAGTACTTC. Protein: CAISDRGLAGLSYEQYF.